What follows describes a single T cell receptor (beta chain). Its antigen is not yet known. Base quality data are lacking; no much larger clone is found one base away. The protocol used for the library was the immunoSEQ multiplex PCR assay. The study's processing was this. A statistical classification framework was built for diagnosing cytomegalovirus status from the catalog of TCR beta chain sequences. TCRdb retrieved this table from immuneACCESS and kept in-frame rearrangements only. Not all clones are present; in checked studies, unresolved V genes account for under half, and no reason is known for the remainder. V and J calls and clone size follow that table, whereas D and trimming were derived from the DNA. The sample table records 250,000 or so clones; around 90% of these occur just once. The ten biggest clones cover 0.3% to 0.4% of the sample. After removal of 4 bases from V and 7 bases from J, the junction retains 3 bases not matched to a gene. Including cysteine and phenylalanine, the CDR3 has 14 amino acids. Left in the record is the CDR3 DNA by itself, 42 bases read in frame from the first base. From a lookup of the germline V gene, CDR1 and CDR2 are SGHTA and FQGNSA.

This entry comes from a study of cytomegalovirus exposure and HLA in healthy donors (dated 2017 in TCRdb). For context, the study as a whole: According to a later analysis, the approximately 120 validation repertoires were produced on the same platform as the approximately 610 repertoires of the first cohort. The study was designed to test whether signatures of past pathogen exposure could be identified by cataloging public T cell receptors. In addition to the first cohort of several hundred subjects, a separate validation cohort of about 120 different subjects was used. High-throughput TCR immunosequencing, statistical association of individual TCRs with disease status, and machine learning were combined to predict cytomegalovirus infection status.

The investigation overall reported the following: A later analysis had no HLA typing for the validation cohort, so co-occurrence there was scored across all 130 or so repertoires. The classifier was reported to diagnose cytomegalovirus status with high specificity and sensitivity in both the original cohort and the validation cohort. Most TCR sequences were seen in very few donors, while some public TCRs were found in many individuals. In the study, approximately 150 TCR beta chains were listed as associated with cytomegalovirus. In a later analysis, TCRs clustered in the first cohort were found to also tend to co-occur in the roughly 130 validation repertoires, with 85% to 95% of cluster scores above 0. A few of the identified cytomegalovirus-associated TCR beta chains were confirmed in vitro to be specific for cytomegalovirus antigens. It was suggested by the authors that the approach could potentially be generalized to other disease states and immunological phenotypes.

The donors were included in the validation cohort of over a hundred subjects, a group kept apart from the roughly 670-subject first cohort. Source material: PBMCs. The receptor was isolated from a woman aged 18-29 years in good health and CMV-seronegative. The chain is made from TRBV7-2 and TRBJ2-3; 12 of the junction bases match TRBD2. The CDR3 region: CASSSSGGANTQYF. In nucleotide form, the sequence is TGTGCCAGCAGCTCTAGCGGGGGGGCAAATACGCAGTATTTT. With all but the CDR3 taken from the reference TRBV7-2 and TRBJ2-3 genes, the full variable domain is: GAGVSQSPSNKVTEKGKDVELRCDPISGHTALYWYRQSLGQGLEFLIYFQGNSAPDKSGLPSDRFSAERTGGSVSTLTIQRTQQEDSAVYLCASSSSGGANTQYFGPGTRLTVL.